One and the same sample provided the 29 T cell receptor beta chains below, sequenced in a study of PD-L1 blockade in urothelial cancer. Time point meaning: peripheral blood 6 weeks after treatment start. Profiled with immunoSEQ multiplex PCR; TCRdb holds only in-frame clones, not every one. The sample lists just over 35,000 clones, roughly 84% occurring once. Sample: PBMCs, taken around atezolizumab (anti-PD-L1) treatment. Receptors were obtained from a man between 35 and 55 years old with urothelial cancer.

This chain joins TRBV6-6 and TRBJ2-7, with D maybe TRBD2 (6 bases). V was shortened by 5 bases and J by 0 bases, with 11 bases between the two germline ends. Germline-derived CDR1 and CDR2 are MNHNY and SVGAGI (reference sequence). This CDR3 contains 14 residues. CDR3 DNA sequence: TGTGCCAGCAGTGACCTAGCGCACTCCTACGAGCAGTACTTC. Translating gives CASSDLAHSYEQYF.

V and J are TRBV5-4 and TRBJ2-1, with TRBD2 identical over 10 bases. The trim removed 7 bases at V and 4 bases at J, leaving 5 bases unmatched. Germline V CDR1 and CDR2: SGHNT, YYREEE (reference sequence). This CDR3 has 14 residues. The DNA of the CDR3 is TGTGCCAGCGCTAGGACTAGCGGTTACAATGAGCAGTTCTTC. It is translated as CASARTSGYNEQFF.

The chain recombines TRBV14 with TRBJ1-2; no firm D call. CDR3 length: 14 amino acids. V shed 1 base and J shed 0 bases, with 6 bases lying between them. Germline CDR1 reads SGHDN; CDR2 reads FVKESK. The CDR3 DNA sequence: TGTGCCAGCAGCCAAGGTGTAGCTAACTATGGCTACACCTTC. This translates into CASSQGVANYGYTF.

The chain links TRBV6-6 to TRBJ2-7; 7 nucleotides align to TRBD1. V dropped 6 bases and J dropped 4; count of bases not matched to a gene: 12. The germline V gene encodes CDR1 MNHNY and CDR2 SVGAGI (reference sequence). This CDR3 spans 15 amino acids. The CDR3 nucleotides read TGTGCCAGCAGCTTTACACCGGGACAGCAATACGAGCAGTACTTC. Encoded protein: CASSFTPGQQYEQYF.

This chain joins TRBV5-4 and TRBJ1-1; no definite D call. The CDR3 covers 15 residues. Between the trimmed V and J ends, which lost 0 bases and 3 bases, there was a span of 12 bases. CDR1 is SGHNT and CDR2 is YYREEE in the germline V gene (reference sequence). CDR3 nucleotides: TGTGCCAGCAGCTTGGCCCCAGGATCCTACACTGAAGCTTTCTTT. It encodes CASSLAPGSYTEAFF. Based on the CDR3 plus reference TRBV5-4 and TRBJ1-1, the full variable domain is ETGVTQSPTHLIKTRGQQVTLRCSSQSGHNTVSWYQQALGQGPQFIFQYYREEENGRGNFPPRFSGLQFPNYSSELNVNALELDDSALYLCASSLAPGSYTEAFFGQGTRLTVV.

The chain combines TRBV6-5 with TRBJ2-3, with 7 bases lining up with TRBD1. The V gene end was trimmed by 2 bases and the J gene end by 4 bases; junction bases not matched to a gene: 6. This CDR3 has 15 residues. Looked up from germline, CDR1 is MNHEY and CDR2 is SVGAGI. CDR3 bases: TGTGCCAGCAGTTACGACAGGGAGTTGGCAGATACGCAGTATTTT. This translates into CASSYDRELADTQYF.

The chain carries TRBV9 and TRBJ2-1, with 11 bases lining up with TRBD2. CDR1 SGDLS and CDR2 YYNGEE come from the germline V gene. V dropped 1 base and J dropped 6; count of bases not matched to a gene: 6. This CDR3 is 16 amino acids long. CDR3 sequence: CASSVLLAGGTNEQFF. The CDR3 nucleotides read TGTGCCAGCAGCGTACTCCTAGCGGGAGGCACCAATGAGCAGTTCTTC.

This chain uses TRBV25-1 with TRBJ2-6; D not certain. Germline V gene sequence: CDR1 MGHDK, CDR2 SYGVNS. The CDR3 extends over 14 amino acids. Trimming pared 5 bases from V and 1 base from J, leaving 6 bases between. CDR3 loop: CASSKTSGANVLTF. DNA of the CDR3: TGTGCCAGCAGTAAAACATCTGGGGCCAACGTCCTGACTTTC.

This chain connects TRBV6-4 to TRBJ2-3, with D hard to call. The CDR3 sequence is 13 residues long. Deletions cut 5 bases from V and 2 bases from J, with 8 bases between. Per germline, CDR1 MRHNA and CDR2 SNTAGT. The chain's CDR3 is CASSLQVTDTQYF. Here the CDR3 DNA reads TGTGCCAGCAGTCTGCAGGTCACAGATACGCAGTATTTT.

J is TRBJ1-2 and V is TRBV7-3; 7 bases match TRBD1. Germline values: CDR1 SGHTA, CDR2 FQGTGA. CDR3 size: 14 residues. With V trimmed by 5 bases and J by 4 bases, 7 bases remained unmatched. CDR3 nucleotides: TGTGCCAGCAGCCGGGACAGTTTTGGCTATGGCTACACCTTC. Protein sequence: CASSRDSFGYGYTF.

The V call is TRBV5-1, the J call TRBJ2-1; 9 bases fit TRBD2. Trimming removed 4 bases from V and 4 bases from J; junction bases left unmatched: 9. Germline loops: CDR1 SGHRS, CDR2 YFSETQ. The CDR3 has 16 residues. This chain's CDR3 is CASSHEVTSGYNEQFF. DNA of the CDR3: TGCGCCAGCAGCCATGAGGTGACTAGCGGTTACAATGAGCAGTTCTTC.

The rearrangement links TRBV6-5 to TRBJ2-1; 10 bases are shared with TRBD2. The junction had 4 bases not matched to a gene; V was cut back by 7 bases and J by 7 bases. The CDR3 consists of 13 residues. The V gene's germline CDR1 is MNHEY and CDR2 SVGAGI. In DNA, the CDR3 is TGTGCCAGCAAGGTAGCGGGAGGTAATGAGCAGTTCTTC. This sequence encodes CASKVAGGNEQFF.

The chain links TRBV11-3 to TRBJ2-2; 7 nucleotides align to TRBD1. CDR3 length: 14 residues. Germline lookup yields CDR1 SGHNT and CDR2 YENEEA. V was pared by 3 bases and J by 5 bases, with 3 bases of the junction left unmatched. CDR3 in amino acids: CASSFRGRTGELFF. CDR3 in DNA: TGTGCCAGCAGCTTTAGGGGGCGGACCGGGGAGCTGTTTTTT. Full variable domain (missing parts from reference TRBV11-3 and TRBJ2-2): EAGVVQSPRYKIIEKKQPVAFWCNPISGHNTLYWYLQNLGQGPELLIRYENEEAVDDSQLPKDRFSAERLKGVDSTLKIQPAELGDSAVYLCASSFRGRTGELFFGEGSRLTVL.

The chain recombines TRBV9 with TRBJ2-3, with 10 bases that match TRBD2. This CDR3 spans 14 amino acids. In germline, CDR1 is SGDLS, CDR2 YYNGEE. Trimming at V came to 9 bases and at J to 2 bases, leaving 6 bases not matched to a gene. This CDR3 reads CATNSGRTTDTQYF. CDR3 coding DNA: TGTGCCACGAATAGCGGGAGGACCACAGATACGCAGTATTTT.

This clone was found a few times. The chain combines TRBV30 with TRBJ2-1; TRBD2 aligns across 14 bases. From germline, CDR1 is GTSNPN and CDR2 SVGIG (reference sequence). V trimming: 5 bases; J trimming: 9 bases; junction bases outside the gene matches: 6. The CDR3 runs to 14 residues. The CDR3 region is CAWGTSGSWSEQFF. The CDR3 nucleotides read TGTGCCTGGGGGACTAGCGGGAGTTGGAGTGAGCAGTTCTTC. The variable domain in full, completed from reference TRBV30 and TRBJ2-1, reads SQTIHQWPATLVQPVGSPLSLECTVEGTSNPNLYWYRQAAGRGLQLLFYSVGIGQISSEVPQNLSASRPQDRQFILSSKKLLLSDSGFYLCAWGTSGSWSEQFFGPGTRLTVL.

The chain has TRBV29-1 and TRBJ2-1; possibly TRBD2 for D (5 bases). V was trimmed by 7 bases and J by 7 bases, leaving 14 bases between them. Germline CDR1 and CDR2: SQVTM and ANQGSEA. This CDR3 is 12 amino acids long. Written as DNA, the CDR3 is TGCAGCGCCTGTAGGTCGGGAAATGAGCAGTTCTTC. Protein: CSACRSGNEQFF.

CDR3 bases: TGTGCCTTACAGGGATCGGACACTGAAGCTTTCTTT. It yields the protein CALQGSDTEAFF. This sequence joins TRBV30 and TRBJ1-1, with D possibly TRBD1 on 6 matching bases. Trimming removed 7 bases at V and 3 bases at J, with 12 bases between. Germline CDR1 is GTSNPN and CDR2 is SVGIG (reference sequence). The CDR3 has 12 residues.

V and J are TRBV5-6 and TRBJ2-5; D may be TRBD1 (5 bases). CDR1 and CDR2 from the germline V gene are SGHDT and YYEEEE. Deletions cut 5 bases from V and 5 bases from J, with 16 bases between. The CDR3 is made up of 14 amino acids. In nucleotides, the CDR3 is TGTGCCAGCAGTTTCGCAGGGTATGGGGAGACCCAGTACTTC. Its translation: CASSFAGYGETQYF.

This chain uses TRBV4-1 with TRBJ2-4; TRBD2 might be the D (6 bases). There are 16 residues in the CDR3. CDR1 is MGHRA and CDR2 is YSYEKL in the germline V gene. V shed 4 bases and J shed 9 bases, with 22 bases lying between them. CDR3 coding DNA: TGCGCCAGCAGCCGCGAAGTTCGGGACTCTATGGGCATTCAGTACTTC. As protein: CASSREVRDSMGIQYF.

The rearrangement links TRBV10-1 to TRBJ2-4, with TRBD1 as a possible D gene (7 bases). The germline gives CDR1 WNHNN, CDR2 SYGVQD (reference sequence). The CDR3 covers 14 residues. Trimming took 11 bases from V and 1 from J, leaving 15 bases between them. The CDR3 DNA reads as TGCGCCTGCCAGGGGGAGGAGGCCAAAAACATTCAGTACTTC. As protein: CACQGEEAKNIQYF.

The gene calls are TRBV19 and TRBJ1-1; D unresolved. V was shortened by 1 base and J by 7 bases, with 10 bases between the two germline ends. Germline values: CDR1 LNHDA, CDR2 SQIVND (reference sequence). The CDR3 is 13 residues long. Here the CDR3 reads CASSIGGGDEAFF. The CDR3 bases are TGTGCCAGTAGTATAGGAGGAGGCGATGAAGCTTTCTTT.

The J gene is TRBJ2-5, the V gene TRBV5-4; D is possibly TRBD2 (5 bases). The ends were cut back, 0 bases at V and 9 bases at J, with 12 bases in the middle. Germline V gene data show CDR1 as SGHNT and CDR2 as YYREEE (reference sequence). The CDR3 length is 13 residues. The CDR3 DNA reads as TGTGCCAGCAGCTTGGAGGTGGCGAGGGCCCAGTACTTC. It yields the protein CASSLEVARAQYF.

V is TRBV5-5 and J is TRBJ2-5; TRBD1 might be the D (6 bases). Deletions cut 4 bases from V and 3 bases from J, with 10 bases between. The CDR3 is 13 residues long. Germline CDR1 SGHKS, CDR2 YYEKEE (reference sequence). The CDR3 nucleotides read TGTGCCAGCAGCCGGGACACTGAAGAGACCCAGTACTTC. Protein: CASSRDTEETQYF.

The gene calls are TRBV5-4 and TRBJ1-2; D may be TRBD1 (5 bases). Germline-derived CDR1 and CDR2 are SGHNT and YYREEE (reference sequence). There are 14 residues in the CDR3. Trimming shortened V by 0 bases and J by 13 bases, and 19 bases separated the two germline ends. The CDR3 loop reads CASSLAGGAPLPTF. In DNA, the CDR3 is TGTGCCAGCAGCTTGGCCGGTGGGGCCCCCCTCCCCACCTTC.

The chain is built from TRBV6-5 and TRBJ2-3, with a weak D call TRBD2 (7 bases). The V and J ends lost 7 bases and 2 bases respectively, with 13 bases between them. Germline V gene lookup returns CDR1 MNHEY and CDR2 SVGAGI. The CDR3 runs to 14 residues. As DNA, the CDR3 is TGTGCCAGCATACGGGGGGCCGACACAGATACGCAGTATTTT. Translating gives CASIRGADTDTQYF.

CDR3 loop: CASSAGTGGRNYGYTF. CDR3 sequence (DNA): TGTGCCAGCAGCGCCGGAACAGGGGGACGGAACTATGGCTACACCTTC. The chain is built from TRBV5-6 and TRBJ1-2, with 8 bases lining up with TRBD1. After removal of 4 bases from V and 2 bases from J, the junction contained 10 bases not matched to a gene. This CDR3 spans 16 amino acids. Germline CDR1 reads SGHDT; CDR2 reads YYEEEE. The full variable domain, with the rest looked up from reference TRBV5-6 and TRBJ1-2, is DAGVTQSPTHLIKTRGQQVTLRCSPKSGHDTVSWYQQALGQGPQFIFQYYEEEERQRGNFPDRFSGHQFPNYSSELNVNALLLGDSALYLCASSAGTGGRNYGYTFGSGTRLTVV.

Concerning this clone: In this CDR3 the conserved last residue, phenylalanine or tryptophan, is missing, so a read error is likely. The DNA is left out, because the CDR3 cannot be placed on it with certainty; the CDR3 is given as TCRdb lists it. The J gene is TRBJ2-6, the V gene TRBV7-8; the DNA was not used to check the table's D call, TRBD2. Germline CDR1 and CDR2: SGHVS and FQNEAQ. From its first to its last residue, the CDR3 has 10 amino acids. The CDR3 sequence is CASSSVILFE.

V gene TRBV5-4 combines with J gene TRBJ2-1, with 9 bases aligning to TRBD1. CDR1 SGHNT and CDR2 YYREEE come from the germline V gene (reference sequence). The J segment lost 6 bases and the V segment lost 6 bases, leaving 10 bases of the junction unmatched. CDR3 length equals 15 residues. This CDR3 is CASKSPGQGSNEQFF. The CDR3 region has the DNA TGTGCCAGCAAATCACCGGGACAGGGCTCCAATGAGCAGTTCTTC.

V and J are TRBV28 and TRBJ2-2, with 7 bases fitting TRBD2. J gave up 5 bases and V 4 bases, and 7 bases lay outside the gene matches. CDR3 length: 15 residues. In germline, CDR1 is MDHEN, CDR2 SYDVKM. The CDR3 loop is CASSWGGVDTGELFF. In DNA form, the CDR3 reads TGTGCCAGCAGTTGGGGAGGGGTAGATACCGGGGAGCTGTTTTTT.